These T cell receptor beta chains were read from a single sample in a study of T cell repertoires in cytomegalovirus infection. TCRdb passed the reads through MiXCR, listing each CDR3 protein once. The repertoire holds some 240,000 distinct CDR3 sequences, about a sixth seen once, with approximately 44% in the top ten. Sequenced material: CD8+ T cells from PBMCs. These receptors were taken from a human donor in good health (CMV status not recorded). Some clones in this sample may be carry-over from other donors' samples. Both conserved end residues are part of each CDR3. Fields, in order: CDR3 protein, CDR3 DNA, V gene, J gene, clone size, D gene. A D gene is named only where the DNA matches it firmly. Expanded clones get a size class; other rows say once, few or many, or leave the size out.

CDR3 protein: CSGPGQGVYEQFF; CDR3 DNA: TGCAGTGGCCCGGGACAGGGAGTTTATGAGCAGTTCTTC; V gene: TRBV20-1; J gene: TRBJ2-1; clone size: NA; D gene: TRBD1
CDR3 protein: CASSPEGYSVNTEAFF; CDR3 DNA: TGTGCCAGCAGTCCAGAGGGGTATTCGGTGAACACTGAAGCTTTCTTT; V gene: TRBV7-8; J gene: TRBJ1-1; clone size: many; D gene: NA
CDR3 protein: CSARSDRAYTEAFF; CDR3 DNA: TGCAGTGCCCGGTCGGACAGGGCCTACACTGAAGCTTTCTTT; V gene: TRBV20-1; J gene: TRBJ1-1; clone size: many; D gene: TRBD1
CDR3 protein: CASSYLPTGNEQFF; CDR3 DNA: TGTGCCAGCAGTTACCTCCCTACAGGGAATGAGCAGTTCTTC; V gene: TRBV6-2/TRBV6-3; J gene: TRBJ2-1; clone size: few; D gene: NA
CDR3 protein: CASGVSNYGYTF; CDR3 DNA: TGTGCCAGCGGGGTGTCGAACTATGGCTACACCTTC; V gene: TRBV6-5; J gene: TRBJ1-2; clone size: NA; D gene: NA
CDR3 protein: CASSPRTGLWDIQYF; CDR3 DNA: TGTGCCAGCAGCCCCCGGACAGGTTTATGGGACATTCAGTACTTC; V gene: TRBV7-9; J gene: TRBJ2-4; clone size: NA; D gene: TRBD1
CDR3 protein: CASSHRDSVNTEAFF; CDR3 DNA: TGTGCCAGCAGTCACCGGGACAGCGTGAACACTGAAGCTTTCTTT; V gene: TRBV6-2/TRBV6-3; J gene: TRBJ1-1; clone size: many; D gene: TRBD1
CDR3 protein: CASSPTGTGPLPATYEQFF; CDR3 DNA: TGTGCCAGCAGCCCAACCGGGACAGGCCCTCTCCCCGCTACCTATGAGCAGTTCTTC; V gene: TRBV11-3; J gene: TRBJ2-1; clone size: NA; D gene: TRBD1
CDR3 protein: CASSTDRDRVFQETQYF; CDR3 DNA: TGTGCCAGCAGCACGGACCGGGACAGGGTTTTCCAAGAGACCCAGTACTTC; V gene: TRBV5-8; J gene: TRBJ2-5; clone size: NA; D gene: TRBD1
CDR3 protein: CASSQEIQAYTGELFF; CDR3 DNA: TGTGCCAGCAGCCAAGAAATACAGGCTTACACCGGGGAGCTGTTTTTT; V gene: TRBV14; J gene: TRBJ2-2; clone size: NA; D gene: NA
CDR3 protein: CASSPVAGSYEQYF; CDR3 DNA: TGTGCTAGCAGCCCCGTGGCCGGTTCCTACGAGCAGTACTTC; V gene: TRBV7-7; J gene: TRBJ2-7; clone size: few; D gene: NA
CDR3 protein: CASKNPSSYEQYF; CDR3 DNA: TGTGCCAGCAAAAACCCTAGCTCCTACGAGCAGTACTTC; V gene: TRBV28; J gene: TRBJ2-7; clone size: few; D gene: NA
CDR3 protein: CASSRLRDGPYEQYF; CDR3 DNA: TGTGCCAGCAGTCGACTCCGGGACGGACCCTACGAGCAGTACTTC; V gene: TRBV28; J gene: TRBJ2-7; clone size: many; D gene: NA
CDR3 protein: CASSQDHLPGMNTEAFF; CDR3 DNA: TGCGCCAGCAGCCAAGATCATCTTCCAGGTATGAACACTGAAGCTTTCTTT; V gene: TRBV4-3; J gene: TRBJ1-1; clone size: NA; D gene: NA
CDR3 protein: CASSPRAWLNSPLHF; CDR3 DNA: TGTGCCAGCAGTCCCCGGGCGTGGCTTAATTCACCCCTCCACTTT; V gene: TRBV28; J gene: TRBJ1-6; clone size: NA; D gene: NA
CDR3 protein: CSARDLGGRNEQFF; CDR3 DNA: TGCAGTGCTAGAGATTTGGGAGGGAGGAATGAGCAGTTCTTC; V gene: TRBV20-1; J gene: TRBJ2-1; clone size: many; D gene: TRBD2
CDR3 protein: CASSLDGPSYEQYF; CDR3 DNA: TGTGCCAGCAGCTTAGACGGTCCATCCTACGAGCAGTACTTC; V gene: TRBV7-9; J gene: TRBJ2-7; clone size: NA; D gene: NA
CDR3 protein: CASTWAGQGDEQYF; CDR3 DNA: TGTGCCAGCACCTGGGCGGGACAGGGGGACGAGCAGTACTTC; V gene: TRBV6-2/TRBV6-3; J gene: TRBJ2-7; clone size: few; D gene: TRBD1
CDR3 protein: CASVGTDSYNEQFF; CDR3 DNA: TGTGCCAGCGTGGGGACTGATTCCTACAATGAGCAGTTCTTC; V gene: TRBV12-3/TRBV12-4; J gene: TRBJ2-1; clone size: many; D gene: NA
CDR3 protein: CASSPPQGAAVQYF; CDR3 DNA: TGTGCCAGCAGCCCACCGCAGGGGGCAGCGGTGCAGTACTTC; V gene: TRBV7-9; J gene: TRBJ2-7; clone size: NA; D gene: TRBD1
CDR3 protein: CASSLSSHSRAFF; CDR3 DNA: TGTGCCAGCAGTTTATCATCACACTCGCGGGCTTTCTTT; V gene: TRBV27; J gene: TRBJ1-1; clone size: few; D gene: NA
CDR3 protein: CASSFGGPQYF; CDR3 DNA: TGTGCCAGCAGTTTCGGGGGTCCTCAGTACTTC; V gene: TRBV12-3/TRBV12-4; J gene: TRBJ2-7; clone size: NA; D gene: NA
CDR3 protein: CASSQDSKGQTLIRQETQYF; CDR3 DNA: TGTGCCAGCAGCCAAGATTCTAAGGGACAGACACTGATCAGACAAGAGACCCAGTACTTC; V gene: TRBV14; J gene: TRBJ2-5; clone size: NA; D gene: TRBD1
CDR3 protein: CASSSAGHSLGDTEAFF; CDR3 DNA: TGTGCCAGCAGTTCAGCGGGTCACTCACTGGGGGACACTGAAGCTTTCTTT; V gene: TRBV28; J gene: TRBJ1-1; clone size: many; D gene: NA
CDR3 protein: CASSEWVAGSYNEQFF; CDR3 DNA: TGTGCCAGCAGTGAATGGGTGGCAGGGTCCTACAATGAGCAGTTCTTC; V gene: TRBV2; J gene: TRBJ2-1; clone size: NA; D gene: NA
CDR3 protein: CASSLAGIYGYTF; CDR3 DNA: TGTGCCAGCAGCTTAGCGGGCATCTATGGCTACACCTTC; V gene: TRBV7-2; J gene: TRBJ1-2; clone size: many; D gene: NA
CDR3 protein: CATSRSSLGQTPEAFF; CDR3 DNA: TGTGCCACCAGCAGATCGTCCCTGGGACAGACGCCTGAAGCTTTCTTT; V gene: TRBV15; J gene: TRBJ1-1; clone size: many; D gene: TRBD1
CDR3 protein: CASKIRDSIAGELFF; CDR3 DNA: TGTGCCAGCAAGATCCGGGACAGCATTGCCGGGGAGCTGTTTTTT; V gene: TRBV12-3/TRBV12-4; J gene: TRBJ2-2; clone size: many; D gene: TRBD1
CDR3 protein: CASSLSAGGLYQETQYF; CDR3 DNA: TGTGCCAGCAGCTTATCAGCGGGGGGGCTGTACCAAGAGACCCAGTACTTC; V gene: TRBV7-6; J gene: TRBJ2-5; clone size: NA; D gene: TRBD2
CDR3 protein: CASSLGPYNSPLHF; CDR3 DNA: TGTGCCAGCAGCTTAGGGCCCTATAATTCACCCCTCCACTTT; V gene: TRBV7-2; J gene: TRBJ1-6; clone size: many; D gene: NA
CDR3 protein: CASSMGQGMFPEQFF; CDR3 DNA: TGCGCCAGCAGCATGGGACAGGGGATGTTCCCTGAGCAGTTCTTC; V gene: TRBV5-1; J gene: TRBJ2-1; clone size: NA; D gene: TRBD1
CDR3 protein: CASSHGQGVNQPQHF; CDR3 DNA: TGTGCCAGCAGCCACGGACAGGGGGTCAATCAGCCCCAGCATTTT; V gene: TRBV3-1; J gene: TRBJ1-5; clone size: few; D gene: TRBD1
CDR3 protein: CASSLSGGAFDEQFF; CDR3 DNA: TGTGCCAGCAGCCTTAGCGGGGGGGCCTTCGATGAGCAGTTCTTC; V gene: TRBV7-3; J gene: TRBJ2-1; clone size: many; D gene: TRBD2
CDR3 protein: CSARGRGGNQPQHF; CDR3 DNA: TGCAGTGCTAGGGGGAGAGGGGGCAATCAGCCCCAGCATTTT; V gene: TRBV20-1; J gene: TRBJ1-5; clone size: NA; D gene: NA
CDR3 protein: CASTRDRGSPLHF; CDR3 DNA: TGTGCCAGCACCCGGGACAGGGGTTCACCCCTCCACTTT; V gene: TRBV7-6; J gene: TRBJ1-6; clone size: few; D gene: TRBD1
CDR3 protein: CASSEAPRKETQYF; CDR3 DNA: TGTGCCAGCAGTGAAGCGCCGAGGAAAGAGACCCAGTACTTC; V gene: TRBV2; J gene: TRBJ2-5; clone size: NA; D gene: NA
CDR3 protein: CASSSPGPELFF; CDR3 DNA: TGTGCCAGCAGCTCCCCCGGACCGGAGCTGTTTTTT; V gene: TRBV7-2; J gene: TRBJ2-2; clone size: many; D gene: NA
CDR3 protein: CASSYSVFGEQYF; CDR3 DNA: TGTGCCAGCAGTTACTCGGTTTTTGGCGAGCAGTACTTC; V gene: TRBV6-2/TRBV6-3; J gene: TRBJ2-7; clone size: NA; D gene: NA
CDR3 protein: CASSYQTSSSYNEQFF; CDR3 DNA: TGTGCCAGCAGTTACCAGACGTCGAGCTCCTACAATGAGCAGTTCTTC; V gene: TRBV6-5; J gene: TRBJ2-1; clone size: many; D gene: NA
CDR3 protein: CASSPQTGPTEAFF; CDR3 DNA: TGTGCCAGTAGTCCTCAGACAGGCCCGACTGAAGCTTTCTTT; V gene: TRBV19; J gene: TRBJ1-1; clone size: NA; D gene: NA
CDR3 protein: CASTKWGQGAYQPQHF; CDR3 DNA: TGTGCCAGCACCAAATGGGGACAGGGGGCGTATCAGCCCCAGCATTTT; V gene: TRBV28; J gene: TRBJ1-5; clone size: many; D gene: TRBD1
CDR3 protein: CASSPRGWGQNSPLHF; CDR3 DNA: TGTGCCAGCAGCCCCCGAGGATGGGGGCAAAATTCACCCCTCCACTTT; V gene: TRBV3-1; J gene: TRBJ1-6; clone size: few; D gene: NA
CDR3 protein: CASSYRLRDRDRETQYF; CDR3 DNA: TGTGCCAGCAGCTATAGACTCCGGGACAGGGACAGAGAGACCCAGTACTTC; V gene: TRBV7-9; J gene: TRBJ2-5; clone size: NA; D gene: TRBD1
CDR3 protein: CASGPLRSQETQYF; CDR3 DNA: TGTGCCAGCGGCCCCCTTCGCAGCCAAGAGACCCAGTACTTC; V gene: TRBV12-3/TRBV12-4; J gene: TRBJ2-5; clone size: few; D gene: NA
CDR3 protein: CASSEGSRAFF; CDR3 DNA: TGTGCCAGCAGCGAGGGGTCGCGGGCTTTCTTT; V gene: TRBV6-1; J gene: TRBJ1-1; clone size: few; D gene: NA
CDR3 protein: CASSVEGVPGYTF; CDR3 DNA: TGTGCCAGCAGCGTCGAAGGGGTTCCTGGCTACACCTTC; V gene: TRBV7-9; J gene: TRBJ1-2; clone size: many; D gene: NA
CDR3 protein: CASGRRELELFF; CDR3 DNA: TGTGCCAGCGGACGGAGGGAGTTAGAGCTGTTTTTT; V gene: TRBV7-2; J gene: TRBJ2-2; clone size: many; D gene: NA
CDR3 protein: CASRASTGHEQYF; CDR3 DNA: TGCGCCAGCAGAGCGTCAACAGGGCATGAGCAGTACTTC; V gene: TRBV4-1; J gene: TRBJ2-7; clone size: many; D gene: NA
CDR3 protein: CASRGGASLSYNEQFF; CDR3 DNA: TGTGCCAGCAGGGGTGGGGCTAGCCTCTCCTACAATGAGCAGTTCTTC; V gene: TRBV28; J gene: TRBJ2-1; clone size: few; D gene: NA
CDR3 protein: CASSLKGLGNIQYF; CDR3 DNA: TGTGCCAGCAGCTTAAAGGGGCTTGGAAACATTCAGTACTTC; V gene: TRBV11-2; J gene: TRBJ2-4; clone size: few; D gene: NA